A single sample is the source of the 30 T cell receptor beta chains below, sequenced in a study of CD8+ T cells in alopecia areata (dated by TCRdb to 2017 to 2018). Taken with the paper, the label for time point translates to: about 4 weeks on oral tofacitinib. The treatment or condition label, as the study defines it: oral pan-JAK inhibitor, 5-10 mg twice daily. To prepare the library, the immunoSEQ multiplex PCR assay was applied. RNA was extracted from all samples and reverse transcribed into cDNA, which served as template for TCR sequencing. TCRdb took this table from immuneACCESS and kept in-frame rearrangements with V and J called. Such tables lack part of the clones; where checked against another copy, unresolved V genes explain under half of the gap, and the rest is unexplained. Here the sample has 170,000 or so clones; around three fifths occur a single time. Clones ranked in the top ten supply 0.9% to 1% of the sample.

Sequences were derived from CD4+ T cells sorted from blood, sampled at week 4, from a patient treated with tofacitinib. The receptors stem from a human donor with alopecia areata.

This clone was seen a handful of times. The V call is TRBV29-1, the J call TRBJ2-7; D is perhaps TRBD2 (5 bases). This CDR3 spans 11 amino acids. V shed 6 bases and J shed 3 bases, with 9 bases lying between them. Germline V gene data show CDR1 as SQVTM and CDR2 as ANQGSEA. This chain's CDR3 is CSVRAVYEQYF. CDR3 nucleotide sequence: TGCAGCGTGCGGGCCGTCTACGAGCAGTACTTC.

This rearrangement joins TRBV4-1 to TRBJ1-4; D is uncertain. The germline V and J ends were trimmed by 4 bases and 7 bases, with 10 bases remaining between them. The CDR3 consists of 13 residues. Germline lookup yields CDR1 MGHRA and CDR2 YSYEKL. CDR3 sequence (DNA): TGCGCCAGCAGCCCAGGAGGAGGTGAAAAACTGTTTTTT. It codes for CASSPGGGEKLFF.

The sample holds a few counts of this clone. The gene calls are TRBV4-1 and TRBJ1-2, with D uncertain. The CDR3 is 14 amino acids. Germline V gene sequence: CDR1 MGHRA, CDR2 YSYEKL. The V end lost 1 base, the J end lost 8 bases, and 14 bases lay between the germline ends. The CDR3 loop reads CASSQGPGGRGYTF. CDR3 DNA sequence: TGCGCCAGCAGCCAAGGGCCCGGAGGGAGAGGCTACACCTTC.

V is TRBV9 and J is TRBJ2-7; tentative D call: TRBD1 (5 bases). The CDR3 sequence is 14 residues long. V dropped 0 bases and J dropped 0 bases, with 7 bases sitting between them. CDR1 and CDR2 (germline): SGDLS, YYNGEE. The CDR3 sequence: CASSVDGASYEQYF. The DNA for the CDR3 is TGTGCCAGCAGCGTAGATGGGGCCTCCTACGAGCAGTACTTC.

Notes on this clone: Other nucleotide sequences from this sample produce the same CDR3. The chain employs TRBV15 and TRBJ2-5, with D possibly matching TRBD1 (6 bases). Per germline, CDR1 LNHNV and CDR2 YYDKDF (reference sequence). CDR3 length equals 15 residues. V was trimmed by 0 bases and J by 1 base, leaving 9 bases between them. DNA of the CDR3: TGTGCCACCAGCAGAGACAGGGGCCTCCAAGAGACCCAGTACTTC. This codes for CATSRDRGLQETQYF.

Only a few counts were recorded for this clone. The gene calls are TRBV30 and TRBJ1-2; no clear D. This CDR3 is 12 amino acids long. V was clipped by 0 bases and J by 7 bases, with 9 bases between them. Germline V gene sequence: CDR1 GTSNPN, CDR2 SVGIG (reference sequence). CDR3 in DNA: TGTGCCTGGAGTGTACCGGGGAGTGGCTACACCTTC. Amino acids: CAWSVPGSGYTF.

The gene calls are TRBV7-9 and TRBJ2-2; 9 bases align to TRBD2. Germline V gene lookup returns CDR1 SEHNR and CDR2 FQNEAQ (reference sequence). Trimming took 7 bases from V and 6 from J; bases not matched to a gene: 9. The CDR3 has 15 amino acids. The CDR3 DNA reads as TGTGCCAGCACACTAGGACTAGCGCGCGCCGGGGAGCTGTTTTTT. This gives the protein CASTLGLARAGELFF.

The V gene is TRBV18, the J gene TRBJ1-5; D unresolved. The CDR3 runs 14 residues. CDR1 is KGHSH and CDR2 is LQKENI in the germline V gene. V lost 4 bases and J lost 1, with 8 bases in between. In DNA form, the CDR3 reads TGTGCCAGCTCACAGCTCGACAGCAATCAGCCCCAGCATTTT. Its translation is CASSQLDSNQPQHF.

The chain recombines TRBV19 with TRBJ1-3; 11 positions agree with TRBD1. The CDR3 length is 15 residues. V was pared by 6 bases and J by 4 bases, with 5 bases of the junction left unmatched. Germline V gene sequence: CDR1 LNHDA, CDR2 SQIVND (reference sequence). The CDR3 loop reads CASRDRGQGGNTIYF. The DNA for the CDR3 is TGTGCCAGTAGGGACAGGGGGCAAGGCGGAAACACCATATATTTT.

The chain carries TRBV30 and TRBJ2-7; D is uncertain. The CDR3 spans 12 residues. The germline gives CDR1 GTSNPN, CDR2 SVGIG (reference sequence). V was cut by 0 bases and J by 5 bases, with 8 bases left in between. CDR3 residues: CAWSVELNEQYF. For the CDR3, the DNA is TGTGCCTGGAGTGTCGAACTGAACGAGCAGTACTTC.

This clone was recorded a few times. Here the CDR3 reads CATRGRSISYNEQFF. The CDR3 DNA follows: TGTGCCACCCGGGGCAGGTCCATCTCCTACAATGAGCAGTTCTTC. V usage is TRBV27 and J usage is TRBJ2-1; D may correspond to TRBD1 or TRBD2 (5 bases each). The germline V and J ends were trimmed by 10 bases and 0 bases, with 16 bases remaining between them. The germline V gene has CDR1 MNHEY and CDR2 SMNVEV (reference sequence). The CDR3 is made up of 15 amino acids.

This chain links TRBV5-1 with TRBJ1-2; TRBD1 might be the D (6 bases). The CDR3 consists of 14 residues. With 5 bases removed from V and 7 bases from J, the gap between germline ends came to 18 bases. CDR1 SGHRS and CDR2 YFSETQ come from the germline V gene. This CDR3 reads CASRDIGQLGGYTF. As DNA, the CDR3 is TGCGCCAGCAGAGATATCGGACAGCTGGGTGGCTACACCTTC.

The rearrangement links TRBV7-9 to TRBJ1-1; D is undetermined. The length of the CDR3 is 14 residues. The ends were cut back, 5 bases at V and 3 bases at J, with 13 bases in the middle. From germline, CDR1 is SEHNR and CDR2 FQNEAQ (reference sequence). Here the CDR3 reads CASSPGWSDTEAFF. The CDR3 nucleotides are TGTGCCAGCAGCCCGGGATGGTCGGACACTGAAGCTTTCTTT.

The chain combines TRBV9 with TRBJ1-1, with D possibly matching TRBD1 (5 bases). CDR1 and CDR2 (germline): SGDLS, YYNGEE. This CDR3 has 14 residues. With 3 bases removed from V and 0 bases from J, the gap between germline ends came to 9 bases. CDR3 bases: TGTGCCAGCAGCGCAGGACACTTGAACACTGAAGCTTTCTTT. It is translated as CASSAGHLNTEAFF.

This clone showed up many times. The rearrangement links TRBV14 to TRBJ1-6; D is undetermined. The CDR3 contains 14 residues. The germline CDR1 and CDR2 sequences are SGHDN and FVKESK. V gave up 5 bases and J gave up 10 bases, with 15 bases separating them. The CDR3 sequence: CASSYEGGNSPLHF. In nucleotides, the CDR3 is TGTGCCAGCAGCTATGAGGGAGGGAACTCACCCCTCCACTTT.

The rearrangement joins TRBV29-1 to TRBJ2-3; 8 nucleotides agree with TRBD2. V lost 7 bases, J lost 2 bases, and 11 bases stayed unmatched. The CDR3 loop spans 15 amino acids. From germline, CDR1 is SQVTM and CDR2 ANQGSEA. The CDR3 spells CSARRSGGFTDTQYF. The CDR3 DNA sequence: TGCAGCGCTCGGAGGAGCGGGGGTTTCACAGATACGCAGTATTTT.

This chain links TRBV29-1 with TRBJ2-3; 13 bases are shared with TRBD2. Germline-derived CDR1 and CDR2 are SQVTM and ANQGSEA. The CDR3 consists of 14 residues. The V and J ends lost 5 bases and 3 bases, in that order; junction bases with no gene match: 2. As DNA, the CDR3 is TGCAGCGTTAAGACTAGCGGGGGGACAGATACGCAGTATTTT. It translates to CSVKTSGGTDTQYF.

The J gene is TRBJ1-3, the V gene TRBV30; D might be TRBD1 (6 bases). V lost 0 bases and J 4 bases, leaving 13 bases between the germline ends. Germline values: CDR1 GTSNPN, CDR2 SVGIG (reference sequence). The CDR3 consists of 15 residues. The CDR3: CAWSVNRDRGNTIYF. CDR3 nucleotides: TGTGCCTGGAGTGTTAACAGGGACCGAGGAAACACCATATATTTT.

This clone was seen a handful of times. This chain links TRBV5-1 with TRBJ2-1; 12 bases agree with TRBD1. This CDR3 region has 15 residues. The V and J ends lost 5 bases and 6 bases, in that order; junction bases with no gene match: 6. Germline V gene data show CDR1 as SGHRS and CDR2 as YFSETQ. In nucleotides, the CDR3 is TGCGCCAGCAGGGAGGGACAGGGGGCTTTCAATGAGCAGTTCTTC. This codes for CASREGQGAFNEQFF.

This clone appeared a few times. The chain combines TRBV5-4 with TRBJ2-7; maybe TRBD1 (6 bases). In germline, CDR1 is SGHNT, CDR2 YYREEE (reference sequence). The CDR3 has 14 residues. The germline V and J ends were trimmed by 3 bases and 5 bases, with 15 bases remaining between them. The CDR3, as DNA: TGTGCCAGCAGCTCGACAGGTCCCGGCCACGAGCAGTACTTC. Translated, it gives CASSSTGPGHEQYF.

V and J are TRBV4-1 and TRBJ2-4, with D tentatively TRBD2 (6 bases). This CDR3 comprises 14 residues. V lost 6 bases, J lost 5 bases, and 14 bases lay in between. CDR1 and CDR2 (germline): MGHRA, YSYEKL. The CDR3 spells CASRSAGGENIQYF. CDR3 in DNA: TGCGCCAGCAGATCTGCCGGGGGAGAAAACATTCAGTACTTC.

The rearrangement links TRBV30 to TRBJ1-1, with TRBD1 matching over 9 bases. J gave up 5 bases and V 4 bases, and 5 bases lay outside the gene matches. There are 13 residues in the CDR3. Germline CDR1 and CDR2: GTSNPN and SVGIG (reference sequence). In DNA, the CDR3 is TGTGCCTGGAACCCGACAGGGGGAACTGAAGCTTTCTTT. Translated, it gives CAWNPTGGTEAFF.

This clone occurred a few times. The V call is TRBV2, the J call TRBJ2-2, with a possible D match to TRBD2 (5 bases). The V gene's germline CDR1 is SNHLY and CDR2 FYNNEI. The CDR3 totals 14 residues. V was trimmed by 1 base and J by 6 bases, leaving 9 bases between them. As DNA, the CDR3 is TGTGCCAGCAGTGAAGTACTAGTTGCCGGGGAGCTGTTTTTT. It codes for CASSEVLVAGELFF.

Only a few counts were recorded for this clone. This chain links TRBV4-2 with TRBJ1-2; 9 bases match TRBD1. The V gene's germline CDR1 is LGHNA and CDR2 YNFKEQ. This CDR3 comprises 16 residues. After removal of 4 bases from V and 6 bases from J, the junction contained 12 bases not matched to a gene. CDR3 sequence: CASSRAGTGLGDGYTF. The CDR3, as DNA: TGTGCCAGCAGCCGCGCCGGGACAGGGCTTGGAGATGGCTACACCTTC.

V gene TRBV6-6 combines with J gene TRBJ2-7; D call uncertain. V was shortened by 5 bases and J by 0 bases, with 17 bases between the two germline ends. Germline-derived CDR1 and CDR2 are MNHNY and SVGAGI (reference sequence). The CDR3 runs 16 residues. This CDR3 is CASSTPRRLSSYEQYF. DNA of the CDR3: TGTGCCAGCAGTACCCCCCGTCGGCTAAGCTCCTACGAGCAGTACTTC.

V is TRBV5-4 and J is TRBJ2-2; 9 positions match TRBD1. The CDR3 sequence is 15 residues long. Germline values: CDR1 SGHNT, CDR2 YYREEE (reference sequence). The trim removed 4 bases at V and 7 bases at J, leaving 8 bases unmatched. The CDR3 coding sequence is TGTGCCAGCAGCCTAGACAGGGGGTTGAGCGGGGAGCTGTTTTTT. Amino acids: CASSLDRGLSGELFF.

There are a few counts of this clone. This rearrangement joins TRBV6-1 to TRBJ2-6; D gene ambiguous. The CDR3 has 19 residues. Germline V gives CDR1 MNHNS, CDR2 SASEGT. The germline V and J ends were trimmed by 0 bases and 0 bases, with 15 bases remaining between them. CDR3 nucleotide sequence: TGTGCCAGCAGTGAAGCGCTTCTGTGGGTTTCCTCTGGGGCCAACGTCCTGACTTTC. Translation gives CASSEALLWVSSGANVLTF.

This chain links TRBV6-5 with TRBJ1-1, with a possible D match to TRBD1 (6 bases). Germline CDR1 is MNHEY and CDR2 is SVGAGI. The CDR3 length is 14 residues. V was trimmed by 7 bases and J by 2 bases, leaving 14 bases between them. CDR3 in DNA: TGTGCCAGCACCGTGGACAGAATAAACACTGAAGCTTTCTTT. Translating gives CASTVDRINTEAFF.

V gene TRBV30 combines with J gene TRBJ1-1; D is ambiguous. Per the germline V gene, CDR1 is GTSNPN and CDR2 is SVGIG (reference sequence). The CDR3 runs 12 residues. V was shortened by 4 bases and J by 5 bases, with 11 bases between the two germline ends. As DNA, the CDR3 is TGTGCCTGGATCGTCGGTCCGACTGAAGCTTTCTTT. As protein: CAWIVGPTEAFF.

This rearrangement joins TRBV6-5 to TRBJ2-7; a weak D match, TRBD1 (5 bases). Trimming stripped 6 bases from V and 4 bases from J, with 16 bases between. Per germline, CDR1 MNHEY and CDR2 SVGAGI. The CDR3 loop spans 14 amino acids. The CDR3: CASRDGASGYEQYF. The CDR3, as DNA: TGTGCCAGCAGAGATGGGGCTAGTGGGTACGAGCAGTACTTC.